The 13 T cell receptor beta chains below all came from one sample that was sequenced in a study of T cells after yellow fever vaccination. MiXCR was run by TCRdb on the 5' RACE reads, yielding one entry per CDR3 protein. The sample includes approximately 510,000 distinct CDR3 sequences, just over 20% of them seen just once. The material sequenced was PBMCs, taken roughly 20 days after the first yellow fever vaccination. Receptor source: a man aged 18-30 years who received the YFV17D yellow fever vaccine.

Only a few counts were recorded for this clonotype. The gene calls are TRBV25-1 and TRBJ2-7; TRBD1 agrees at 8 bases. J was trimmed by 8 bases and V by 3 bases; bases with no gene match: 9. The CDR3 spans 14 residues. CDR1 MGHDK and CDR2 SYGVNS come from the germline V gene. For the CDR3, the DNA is TGTGCCAGCAGTGACTCGGACAGGGTCCTTCAGCAGTACTTC. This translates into CASSDSDRVLQQYF.

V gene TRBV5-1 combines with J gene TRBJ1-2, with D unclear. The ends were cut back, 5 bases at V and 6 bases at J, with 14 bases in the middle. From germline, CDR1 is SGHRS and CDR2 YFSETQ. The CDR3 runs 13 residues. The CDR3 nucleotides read TGCGCCAGCAGAACAGTTGTTAGCGATGGCTACACCTTC. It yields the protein CASRTVVSDGYTF.

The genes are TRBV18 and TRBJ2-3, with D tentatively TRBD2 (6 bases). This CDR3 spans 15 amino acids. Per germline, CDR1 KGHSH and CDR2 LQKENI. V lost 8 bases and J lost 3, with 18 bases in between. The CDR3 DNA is TGTGCCAGCCCAATCGCGCAGGGAGGAACAGATACGCAGTATTTT. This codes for CASPIAQGGTDTQYF.

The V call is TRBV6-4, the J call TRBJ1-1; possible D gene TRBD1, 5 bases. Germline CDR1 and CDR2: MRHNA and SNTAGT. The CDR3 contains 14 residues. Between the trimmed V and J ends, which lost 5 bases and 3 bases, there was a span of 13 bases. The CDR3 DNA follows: TGTGCCAGCAGTCAGGGAGAGGAAGACACTGAAGCTTTCTTT. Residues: CASSQGEEDTEAFF.

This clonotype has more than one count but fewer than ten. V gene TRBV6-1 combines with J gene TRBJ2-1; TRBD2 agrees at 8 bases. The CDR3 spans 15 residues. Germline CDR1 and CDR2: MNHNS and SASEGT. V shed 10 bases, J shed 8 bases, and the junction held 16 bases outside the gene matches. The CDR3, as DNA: TGTGCCACCTCAGGCGGGGGGCTAGGAGCTCATGAGCAGTTCTTC. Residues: CATSGGGLGAHEQFF.

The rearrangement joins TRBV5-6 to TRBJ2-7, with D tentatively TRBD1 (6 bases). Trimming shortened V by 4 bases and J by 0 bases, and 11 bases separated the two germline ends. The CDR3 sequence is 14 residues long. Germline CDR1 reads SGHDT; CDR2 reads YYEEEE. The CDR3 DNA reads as TGTGCCAGCAGCCAAGGGGACATCTCCTACGAGCAGTACGTC. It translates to CASSQGDISYEQYV.

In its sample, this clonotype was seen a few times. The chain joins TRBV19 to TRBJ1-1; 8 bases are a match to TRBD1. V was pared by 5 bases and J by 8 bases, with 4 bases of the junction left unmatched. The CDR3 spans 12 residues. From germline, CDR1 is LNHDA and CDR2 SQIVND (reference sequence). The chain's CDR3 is CASSGQGGEAFF. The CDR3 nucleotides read TGTGCCAGTAGTGGACAGGGAGGGGAAGCTTTCTTT.

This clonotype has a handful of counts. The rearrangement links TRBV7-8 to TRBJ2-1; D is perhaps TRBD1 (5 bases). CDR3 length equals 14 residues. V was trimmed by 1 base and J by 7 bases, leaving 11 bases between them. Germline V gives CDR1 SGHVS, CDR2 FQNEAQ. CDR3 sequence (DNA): TGTGCCAGCAGCTTAGGCAGGGCCGTAAATGAGCAGTTCTTC. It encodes CASSLGRAVNEQFF. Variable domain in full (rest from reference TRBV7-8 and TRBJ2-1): GAGVSQSPRYKVAKRGQDVALRCDPISGHVSLFWYQQALGQGPEFLTYFQNEAQLDKSGLPSDRFFAERPEGSVSTLKIQRTQQEDSAVYLCASSLGRAVNEQFFGPGTRLTVL.

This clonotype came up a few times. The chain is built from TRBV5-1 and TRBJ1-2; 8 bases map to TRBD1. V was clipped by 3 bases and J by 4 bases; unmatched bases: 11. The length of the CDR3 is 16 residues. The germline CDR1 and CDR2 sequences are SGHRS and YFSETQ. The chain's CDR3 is CASSSPHGQGSYGYTF. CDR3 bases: TGCGCCAGCAGCTCTCCCCACGGACAGGGTTCCTATGGCTACACCTTC.

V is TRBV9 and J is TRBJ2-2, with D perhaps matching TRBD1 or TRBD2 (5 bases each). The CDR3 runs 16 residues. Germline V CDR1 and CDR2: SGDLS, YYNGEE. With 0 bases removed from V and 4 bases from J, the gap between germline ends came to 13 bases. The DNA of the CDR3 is TGTGCCAGCAGCGTAGCCGAGGGGCGAGCCACCGGGGAGCTGTTTTTT. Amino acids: CASSVAEGRATGELFF.

CDR3 sequence reads: CASSQVTPDTQYF. DNA of the CDR3: TGTGCCAGCAGCCAAGTTACCCCAGATACGCAGTATTTT. The rearrangement joins TRBV4-2 to TRBJ2-3; D is uncertain. Per the germline V gene, CDR1 is LGHNA and CDR2 is YNFKEQ. The ends were cut back, 1 base at V and 4 bases at J, with 6 bases in the middle. The CDR3 is made up of 13 amino acids.

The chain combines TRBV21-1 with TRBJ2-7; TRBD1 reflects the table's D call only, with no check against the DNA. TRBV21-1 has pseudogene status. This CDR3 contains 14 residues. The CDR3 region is CASRLNTRQGEQYV. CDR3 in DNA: TGTGCCAGTAGACTAAACACGAGACAGGGCGAGCAGTACGTC.

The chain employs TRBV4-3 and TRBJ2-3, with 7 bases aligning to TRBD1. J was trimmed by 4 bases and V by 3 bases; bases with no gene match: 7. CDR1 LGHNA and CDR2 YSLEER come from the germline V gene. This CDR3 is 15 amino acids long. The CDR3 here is CASSQDLGGADTQYF. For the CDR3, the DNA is TGCGCCAGCAGCCAGGACTTAGGGGGCGCAGATACGCAGTATTTT.